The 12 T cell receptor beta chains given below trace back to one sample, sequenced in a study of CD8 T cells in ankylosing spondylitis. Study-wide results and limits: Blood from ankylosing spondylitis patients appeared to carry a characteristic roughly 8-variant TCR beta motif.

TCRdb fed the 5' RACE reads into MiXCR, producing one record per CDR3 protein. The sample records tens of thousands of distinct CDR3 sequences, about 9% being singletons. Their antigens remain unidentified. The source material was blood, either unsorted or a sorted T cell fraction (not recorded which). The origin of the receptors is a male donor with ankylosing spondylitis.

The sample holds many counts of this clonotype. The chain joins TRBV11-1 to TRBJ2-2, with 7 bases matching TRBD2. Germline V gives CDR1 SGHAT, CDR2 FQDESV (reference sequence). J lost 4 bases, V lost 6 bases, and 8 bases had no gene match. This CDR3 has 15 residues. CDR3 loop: CASSFGGRGTGELFF. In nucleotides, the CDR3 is TGTGCCAGCAGTTTTGGAGGGAGGGGCACCGGGGAGCTGTTTTTT.

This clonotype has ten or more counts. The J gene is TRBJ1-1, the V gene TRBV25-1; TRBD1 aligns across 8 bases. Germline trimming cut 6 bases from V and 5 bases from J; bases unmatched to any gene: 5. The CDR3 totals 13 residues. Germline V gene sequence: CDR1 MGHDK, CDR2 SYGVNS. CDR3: CASRSGGWTEAFF. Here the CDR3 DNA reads TGTGCCAGCAGATCAGGGGGCTGGACTGAAGCTTTCTTT.

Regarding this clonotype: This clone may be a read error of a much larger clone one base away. The chain's CDR3 is CASSFGSLAENSYEQYF. CDR3 nucleotide sequence: TGTGCCAGCAGTTTTGGCAGTCTAGCGGAAAACTCCTACGAGCAGTACTTC. The chain uses TRBV12-3 or TRBV12-4 and TRBJ2-7; TRBD2 aligns across 7 bases. With 3 bases clipped from V and 0 bases from J, the junction kept 11 bases outside the gene matches. The CDR3 spans 17 residues.

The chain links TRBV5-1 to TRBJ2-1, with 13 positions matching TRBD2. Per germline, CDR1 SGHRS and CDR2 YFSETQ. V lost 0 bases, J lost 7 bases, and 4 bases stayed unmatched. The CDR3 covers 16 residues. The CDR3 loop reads CASSLGTSGRDNEQFF. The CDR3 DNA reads TGCGCCAGCAGCTTGGGTACTAGCGGGAGGGATAATGAGCAGTTCTTC.

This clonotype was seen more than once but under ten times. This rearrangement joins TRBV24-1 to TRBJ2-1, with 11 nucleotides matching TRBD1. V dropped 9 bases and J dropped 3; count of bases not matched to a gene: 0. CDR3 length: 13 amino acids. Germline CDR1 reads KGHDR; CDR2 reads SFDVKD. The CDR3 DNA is TGTGCCACCGGGACAGGGGGCTACAATGAGCAGTTCTTC. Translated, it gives CATGTGGYNEQFF.

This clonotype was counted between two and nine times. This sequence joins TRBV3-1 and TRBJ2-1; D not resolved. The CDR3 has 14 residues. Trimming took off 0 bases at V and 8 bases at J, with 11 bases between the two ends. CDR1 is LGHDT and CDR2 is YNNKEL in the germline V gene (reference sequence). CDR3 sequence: CASSQDIKVDEQFF. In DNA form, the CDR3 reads TGTGCCAGCAGCCAAGATATTAAGGTGGATGAGCAGTTCTTC.

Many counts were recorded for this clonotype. In DNA form, the CDR3 reads TGTGCCAGCAGTTTATTCCCTCGGAGTGCCATTGATGGCTACACCTTC. Its translation: CASSLFPRSAIDGYTF. This chain joins TRBV27 and TRBJ1-2; D is uncertain. CDR1 is MNHEY, CDR2 SMNVEV, per germline (reference sequence). This CDR3 has 16 amino acids. V was trimmed by 1 base and J by 6 bases, leaving 18 bases between them.

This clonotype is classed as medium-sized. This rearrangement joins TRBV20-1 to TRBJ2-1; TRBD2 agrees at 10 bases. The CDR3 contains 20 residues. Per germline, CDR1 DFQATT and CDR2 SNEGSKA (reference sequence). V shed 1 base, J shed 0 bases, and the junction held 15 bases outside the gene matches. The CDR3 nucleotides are TGCAGTGCTAGAGGGGCGAGCGGCCTAGCGGGAGTGAGCTCCTACAATGAGCAGTTCTTC. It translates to CSARGASGLAGVSSYNEQFF.

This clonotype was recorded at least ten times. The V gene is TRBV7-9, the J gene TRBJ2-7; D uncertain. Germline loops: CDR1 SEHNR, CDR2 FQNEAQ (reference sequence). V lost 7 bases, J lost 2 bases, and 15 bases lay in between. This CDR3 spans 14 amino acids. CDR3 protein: CASTAEPAPYEQYF. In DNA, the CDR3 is TGTGCCAGCACCGCTGAACCGGCCCCCTACGAGCAGTACTTC.

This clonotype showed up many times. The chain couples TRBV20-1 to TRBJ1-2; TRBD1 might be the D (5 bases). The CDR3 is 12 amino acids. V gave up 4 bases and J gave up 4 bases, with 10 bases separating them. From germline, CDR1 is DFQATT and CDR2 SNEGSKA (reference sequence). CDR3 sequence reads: CSATTDSYGYTF. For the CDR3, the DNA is TGCAGTGCTACGACCGACAGCTATGGCTACACCTTC.

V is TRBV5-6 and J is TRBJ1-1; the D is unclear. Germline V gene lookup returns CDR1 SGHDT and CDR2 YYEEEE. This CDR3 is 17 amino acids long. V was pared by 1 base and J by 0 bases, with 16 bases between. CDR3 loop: CASSLSVELIMNTEAFF. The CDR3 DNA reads TGTGCCAGCAGCTTGTCGGTTGAGTTAATAATGAACACTGAAGCTTTCTTT.

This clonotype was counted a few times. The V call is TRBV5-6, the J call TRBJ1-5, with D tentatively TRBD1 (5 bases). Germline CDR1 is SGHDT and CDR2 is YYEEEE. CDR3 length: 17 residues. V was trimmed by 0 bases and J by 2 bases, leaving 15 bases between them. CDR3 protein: CASSLGAGPQGNQPQHF. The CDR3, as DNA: TGTGCCAGCAGCTTGGGGGCAGGGCCTCAGGGCAATCAGCCCCAGCATTTT.